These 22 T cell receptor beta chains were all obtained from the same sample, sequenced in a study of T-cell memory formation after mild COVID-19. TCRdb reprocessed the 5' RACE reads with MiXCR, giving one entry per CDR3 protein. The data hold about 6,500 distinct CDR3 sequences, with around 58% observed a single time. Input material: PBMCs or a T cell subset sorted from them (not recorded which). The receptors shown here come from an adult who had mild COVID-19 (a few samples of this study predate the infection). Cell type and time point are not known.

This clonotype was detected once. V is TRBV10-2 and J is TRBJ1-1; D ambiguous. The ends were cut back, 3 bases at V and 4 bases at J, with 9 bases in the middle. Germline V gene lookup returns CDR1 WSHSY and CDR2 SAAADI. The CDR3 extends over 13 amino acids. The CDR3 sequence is CASSDAGLTEAFF. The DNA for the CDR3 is TGCGCCAGCAGTGATGCAGGCCTCACTGAAGCTTTCTTT.

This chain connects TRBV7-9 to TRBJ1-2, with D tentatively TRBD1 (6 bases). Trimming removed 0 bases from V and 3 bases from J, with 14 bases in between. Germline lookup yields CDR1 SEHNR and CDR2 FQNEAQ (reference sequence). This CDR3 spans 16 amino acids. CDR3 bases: TGTGCCAGCAGCTTAGCGGGTCAGGGGCCGGACTATGGCTACACCTTC. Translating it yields CASSLAGQGPDYGYTF.

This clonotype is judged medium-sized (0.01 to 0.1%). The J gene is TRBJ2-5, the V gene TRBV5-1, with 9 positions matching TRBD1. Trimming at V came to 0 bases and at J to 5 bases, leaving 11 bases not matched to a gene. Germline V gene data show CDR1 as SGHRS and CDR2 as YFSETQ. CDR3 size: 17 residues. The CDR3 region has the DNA TGCGCCAGCAGCTTGGAATTCCGGGACAGGGCGTGGGAGACCCAGTACTTC. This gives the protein CASSLEFRDRAWETQYF.

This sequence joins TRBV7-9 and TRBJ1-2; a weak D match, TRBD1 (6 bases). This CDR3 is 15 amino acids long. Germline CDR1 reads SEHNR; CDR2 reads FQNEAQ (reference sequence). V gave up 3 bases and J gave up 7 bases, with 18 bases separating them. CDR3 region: CASSFGAGTFVGYTF. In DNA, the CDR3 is TGTGCCAGCAGCTTTGGGGCAGGGACATTCGTTGGCTACACCTTC.

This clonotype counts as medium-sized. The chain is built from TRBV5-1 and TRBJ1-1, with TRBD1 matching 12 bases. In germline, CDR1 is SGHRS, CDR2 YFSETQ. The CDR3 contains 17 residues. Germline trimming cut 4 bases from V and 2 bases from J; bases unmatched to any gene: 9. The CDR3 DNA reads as TGCGCCAGCAGCCGACCGGGACAGGGGGCCCGTAACACTGAAGCTTTCTTT. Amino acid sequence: CASSRPGQGARNTEAFF.

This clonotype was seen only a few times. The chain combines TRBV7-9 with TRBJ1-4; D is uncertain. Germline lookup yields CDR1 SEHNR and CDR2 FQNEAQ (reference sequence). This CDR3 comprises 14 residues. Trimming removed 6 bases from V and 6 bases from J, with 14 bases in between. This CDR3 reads CASSLRREDEKLFF. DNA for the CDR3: TGTGCCAGCAGTCTCCGGAGGGAAGATGAAAAACTGTTTTTT.

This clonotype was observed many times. CDR3 amino acids: CASTRLKVPTGELFF. The CDR3 DNA is TGTGCCAGCACCCGACTAAAAGTCCCCACCGGGGAGCTGTTTTTT. The chain has TRBV7-9 and TRBJ2-2, with a possible D match to TRBD2 (5 bases). Per the germline V gene, CDR1 is SEHNR and CDR2 is FQNEAQ (reference sequence). The CDR3 contains 15 residues. Trimming pared 7 bases from V and 4 bases from J, leaving 16 bases between.

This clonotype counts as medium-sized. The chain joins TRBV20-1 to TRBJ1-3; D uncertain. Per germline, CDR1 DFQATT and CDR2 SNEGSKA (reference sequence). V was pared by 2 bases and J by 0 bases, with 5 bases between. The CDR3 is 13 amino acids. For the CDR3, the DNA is TGCAGTGCTAGACCGGACTCTGGAAACACCATATATTTT. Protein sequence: CSARPDSGNTIYF.

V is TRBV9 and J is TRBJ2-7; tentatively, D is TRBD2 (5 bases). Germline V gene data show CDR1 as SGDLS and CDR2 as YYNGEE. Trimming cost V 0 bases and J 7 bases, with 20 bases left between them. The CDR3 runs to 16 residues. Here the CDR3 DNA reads TGTGCCAGCAGCGTAGATGAGGTAGCCGCCGGGGAAGAGCAGTACTTC. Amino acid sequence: CASSVDEVAAGEEQYF.

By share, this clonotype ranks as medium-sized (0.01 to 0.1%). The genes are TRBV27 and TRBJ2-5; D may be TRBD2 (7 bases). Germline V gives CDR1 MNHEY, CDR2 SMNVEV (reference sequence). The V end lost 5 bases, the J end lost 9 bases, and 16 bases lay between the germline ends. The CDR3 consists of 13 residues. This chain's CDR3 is CASSPVHGGPQYF. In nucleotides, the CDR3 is TGTGCCAGCAGTCCCGTTCACGGGGGGCCCCAGTACTTC.

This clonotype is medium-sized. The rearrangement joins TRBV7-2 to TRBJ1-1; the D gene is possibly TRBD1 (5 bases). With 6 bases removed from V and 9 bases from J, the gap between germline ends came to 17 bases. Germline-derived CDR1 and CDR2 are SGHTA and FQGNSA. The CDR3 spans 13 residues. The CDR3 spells CASRPPGTPQAFF. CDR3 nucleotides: TGTGCCAGCAGACCACCCGGGACTCCCCAAGCTTTCTTT.

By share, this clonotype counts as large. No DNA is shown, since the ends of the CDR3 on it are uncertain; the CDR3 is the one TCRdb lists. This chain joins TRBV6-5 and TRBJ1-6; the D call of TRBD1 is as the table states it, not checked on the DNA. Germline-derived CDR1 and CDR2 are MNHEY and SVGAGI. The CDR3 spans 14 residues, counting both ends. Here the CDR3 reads CASTFGPGNSPLHF.

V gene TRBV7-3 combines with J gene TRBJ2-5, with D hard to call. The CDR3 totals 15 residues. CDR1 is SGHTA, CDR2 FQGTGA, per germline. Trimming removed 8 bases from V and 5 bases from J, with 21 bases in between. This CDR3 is CASLLGRRYEETQYF. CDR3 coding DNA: TGTGCCAGCTTATTAGGACGCCGCTATGAGGAGACCCAGTACTTC. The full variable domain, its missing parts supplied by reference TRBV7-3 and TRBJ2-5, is GAGVSQTPSNKVTEKGKYVELRCDPISGHTALYWYRQSLGQGPEFLIYFQGTGAADDSGLPNDRFFAVRPEGSVSTLKIQRTERGDSAVYLCASLLGRRYEETQYFGPGTRLLVL.

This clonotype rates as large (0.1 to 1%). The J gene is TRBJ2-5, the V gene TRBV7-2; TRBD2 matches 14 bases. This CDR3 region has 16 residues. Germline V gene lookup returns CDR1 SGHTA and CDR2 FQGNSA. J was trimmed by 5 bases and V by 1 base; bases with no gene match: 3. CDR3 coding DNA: TGTGCCAGCAGCTTAGAGACTAGCGGGGGGGCGGAGACCCAGTACTTC. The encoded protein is CASSLETSGGAETQYF.

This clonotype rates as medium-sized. The DNA for the CDR3 is TGCGCCAGCAGCGGCTCCGGGACTAGGAAGACAGATACGCAGTATTTT. This encodes CASSGSGTRKTDTQYF. The chain has TRBV5-1 and TRBJ2-3; TRBD2 matches at 8 bases. The CDR3 consists of 16 residues. V shed 4 bases and J 3 bases; nucleotides not matched to a gene: 10. The V gene's germline CDR1 is SGHRS and CDR2 YFSETQ. The complete variable domain, with remaining parts taken from reference TRBV5-1 and TRBJ2-3, reads KAGVTQTPRYLIKTRGQQVTLSCSPISGHRSVSWYQQTPGQGLQFLFEYFSETQRNKGNFPGRFSGRQFSNSRSEMNVSTLELGDSALYLCASSGSGTRKTDTQYFGPGTRLTVL.

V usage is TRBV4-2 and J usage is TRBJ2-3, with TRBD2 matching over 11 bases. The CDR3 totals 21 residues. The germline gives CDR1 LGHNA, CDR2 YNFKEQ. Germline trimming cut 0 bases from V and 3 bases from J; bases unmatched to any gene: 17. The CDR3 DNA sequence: TGTGCCAGCAGCCAAGATAGCGGGAGGGTTGGAGGTGGGAACTTGACAGATACGCAGTATTTT. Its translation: CASSQDSGRVGGGNLTDTQYF.

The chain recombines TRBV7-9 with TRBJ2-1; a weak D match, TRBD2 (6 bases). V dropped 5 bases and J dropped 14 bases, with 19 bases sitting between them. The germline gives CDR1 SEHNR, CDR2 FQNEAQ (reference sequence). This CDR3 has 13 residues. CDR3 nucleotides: TGTGCCAGCAGCACTGCGGGACTTTCGATGGAGTTCTTC. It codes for CASSTAGLSMEFF.

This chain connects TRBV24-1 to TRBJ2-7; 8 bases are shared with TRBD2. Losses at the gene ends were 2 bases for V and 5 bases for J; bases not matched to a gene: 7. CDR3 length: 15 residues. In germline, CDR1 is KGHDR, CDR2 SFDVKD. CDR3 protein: CATSDSREAGNEQYF. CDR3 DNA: TGTGCCACCAGTGATTCGCGGGAGGCCGGGAACGAGCAGTACTTC.

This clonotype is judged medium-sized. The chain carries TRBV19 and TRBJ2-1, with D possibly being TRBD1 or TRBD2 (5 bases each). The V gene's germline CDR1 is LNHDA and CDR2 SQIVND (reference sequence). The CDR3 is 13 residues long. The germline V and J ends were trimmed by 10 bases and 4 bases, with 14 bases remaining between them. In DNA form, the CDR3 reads TGTGCCAATACCGGGACCACGTACAATGAGCAGTTCTTC. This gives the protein CANTGTTYNEQFF. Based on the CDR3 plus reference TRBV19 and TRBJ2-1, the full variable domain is DGGITQSPKYLFRKEGQNVTLSCEQNLNHDAMYWYRQDPGQGLRLIYYSQIVNDFQKGDIAEGYSVSREKKESFPLTVTSAQKNPTAFYLCANTGTTYNEQFFGPGTRLTVL.

This CDR3 reads CAARFKGGEYTEAFF. The CDR3 bases are TGTGCCGCCCGATTCAAGGGTGGTGAGTACACTGAAGCTTTCTTT. The chain uses TRBV5-4 and TRBJ1-1; D is ambiguous. CDR1 SGHNT and CDR2 YYREEE come from the germline V gene (reference sequence). V dropped 10 bases and J dropped 3 bases, with 22 bases sitting between them. This CDR3 spans 15 amino acids.

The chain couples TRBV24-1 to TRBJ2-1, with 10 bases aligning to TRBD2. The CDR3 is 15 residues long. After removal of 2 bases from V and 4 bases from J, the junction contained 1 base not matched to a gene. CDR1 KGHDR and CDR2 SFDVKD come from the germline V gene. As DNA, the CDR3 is TGTGCCACCAGTGATTATAGCGGGAGGTACAATGAGCAGTTCTTC. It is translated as CATSDYSGRYNEQFF.

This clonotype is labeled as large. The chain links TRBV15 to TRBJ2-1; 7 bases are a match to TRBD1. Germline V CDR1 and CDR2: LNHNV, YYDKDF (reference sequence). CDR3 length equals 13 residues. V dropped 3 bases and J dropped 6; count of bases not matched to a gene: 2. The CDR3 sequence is CATSSRQGNEQFF. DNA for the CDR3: TGTGCCACCAGCAGTCGACAGGGCAATGAGCAGTTCTTC.